The TCR beta chain described here comes from a study of T-cell memory formation after mild COVID-19. Points from the study as a whole: Day 37-peaking second-wave clones had unconfirmed SARS-CoV-2 specificity. While clones contracting from day 15 to 85 were balanced between CD4 and CD8, later expanders leaned CD4+. Most CD4+ clones that shrank were in CM and EM, while CD8+ ones turned up in EMRA. Researchers found some responding clones in pre-infection memory, a sign that cross-reactive memory joined.

TCRdb reanalysed the 5' RACE reads using MiXCR and keeps one entry per CDR3 protein. This table has about 150,000 distinct CDR3 sequences, about 15% appearing once. This clonotype was seen at least ten times. Its antigen is not known. This CDR3 spans 11 amino acids. CDR1 and CDR2 (germline): SGHRS, YFSETQ. Trimming stripped 3 bases from V and 3 bases from J, with 3 bases between. This sequence originates from an adult woman who had mild COVID-19 (a few samples of this study predate the infection). Cell type and time point are not known. This chain connects TRBV5-1 to TRBJ2-5; D remains ambiguous. Material: PBMCs or a T cell subset sorted from them (not recorded which). The CDR3 loop is CASSSKETQYF. The CDR3 bases are TGCGCCAGCAGCTCGAAAGAGACCCAGTACTTC.